This section outlines one T cell receptor (beta chain) sequence together with its context. Its target is not known. Axillary draining lymph nodes of breast cancer patients supplied the node samples. V trimming: 5 bases; J trimming: 10 bases; junction bases outside the gene matches: 7. This CDR3 is built from 13 residues. Germline CDR1 reads DFQATT; CDR2 reads SNEGSKA (reference sequence). This entry comes from a study of breast tumors, draining lymph nodes, adjacent tissues. TCRdb re-called the multiplex PCR reads through MiXCR, storing one row per CDR3 protein. This repertoire shows about 230,000 distinct CDR3 sequences, approximately 29% found once; its top ten account for around 1.5%. Study-wide results and caveats: The lymph node origin of tumor T cells was framed as consistent with a hypothesis, not demonstrated. The data were judged consistent with most tumor T cells coming from lymph node and expanding in tumor. Tumor and nontumor repertoires were significantly more similar in luminal-like than in basal-like breast cancer.

This chain uses TRBV20-1 with TRBJ1-4; 10 nucleotides agree with TRBD1. Source material: axillary lymph node tissue. This receptor was obtained from a female donor with breast cancer. Some clones in this sample may be carry-over from other donors' samples. The CDR3 coding sequence is TGCAGTGCTTCAAACCGGGACAGGGGAAAACTGTTTTTT. Translated, it gives CSASNRDRGKLFF.